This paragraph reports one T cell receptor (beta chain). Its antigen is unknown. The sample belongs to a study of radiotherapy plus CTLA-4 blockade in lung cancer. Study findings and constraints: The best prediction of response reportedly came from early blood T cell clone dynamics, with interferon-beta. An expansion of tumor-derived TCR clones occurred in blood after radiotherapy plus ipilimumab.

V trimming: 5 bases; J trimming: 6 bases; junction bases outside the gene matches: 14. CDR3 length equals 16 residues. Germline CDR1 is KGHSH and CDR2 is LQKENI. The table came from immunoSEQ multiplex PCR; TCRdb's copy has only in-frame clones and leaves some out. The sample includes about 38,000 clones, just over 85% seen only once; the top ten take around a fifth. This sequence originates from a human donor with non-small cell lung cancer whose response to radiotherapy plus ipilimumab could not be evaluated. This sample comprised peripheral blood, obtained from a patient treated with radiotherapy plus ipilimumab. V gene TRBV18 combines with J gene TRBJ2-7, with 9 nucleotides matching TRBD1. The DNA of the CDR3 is TGTGCCAGCTCAGAATCCGCCCCGGGACAGGGTGGCGAGCAGTACTTC. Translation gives CASSESAPGQGGEQYF.